The entry below describes one TCR beta chain. Its recognized antigen is unknown. Nothing much larger sits one base from this clone, and base qualities are not available. For the CD8 naive samples, CD45RO-negative cells were positively selected for CCR7, yielding a CD45RA+CCR7+ population from which TemRA cells were excluded. Donors were healthy HIV-negative adults with no recently reported acute infections or vaccinations. Every donor was a Caucasian adult residing in Nashville, Tennessee, USA. After blood collection by leukapheresis, PBMCs were isolated using Ficoll-Histopaque density gradient centrifugation and then cryopreserved in the vapor phase of liquid nitrogen. Purity and quantity of every magnetically sorted T cell population were checked by analytical flow cytometry. From each sorted fraction, genomic DNA was isolated and quantified by UV absorbance on a Nanodrop 2000c. TCR CDR3 regions were amplified from genomic DNA by multiplex PCR using the deep immunoSEQ assay. Extracted genomic DNA from each cell subset was spread evenly across all wells of several immunoSEQ 96-well plates, with each plate serving as a replicate. For sorted subsets, approximately 210 ng of genomic DNA, equivalent to 25,000 to 35,000 T cell genomes, went into each replicate PCR. Purified libraries were measured with a Qubit 3.0 fluorometer, size-checked on a Bioanalyzer 2100, and measured again with the KAPA Library Quantification kit. A separate single-read 150-cycle Illumina NextSeq 550 flow cell was used to sequence each immunoSEQ 96-well plate. Turning to the authors' computational methods: Because the immunoSEQ output held only junctional sequences and lacked quality scores, the filtering could not match the filtering applied to full-length reads. To assign V/J genes and CDR3, sequences were annotated using PyIR, a Python wrapper for IgBLAST v1.9, with IMGT germline references. Reads with weak V/J assignments (E-value above 1e-6), missing CDR3, stop codons, out-of-frame junctions, or ambiguous translated residues were removed. V3J clonotypes were defined as sequences sharing an identical inferred V gene, J gene, and CDR3 amino acid sequence. To compute the percentage overlap between repertoires, the number of shared unique clonotypes was divided by the size of the smaller repertoire. Repertoire richness was assessed with RTK rarefaction, the Chao1 estimator, and Recon v2.1 estimates of unobserved clonotypes. Generation probabilities were computed with OLGA for all TCRbeta clonotypes obtained by the gDNA method from four donors. Not all clones reach the TCRdb copy of this immuneACCESS table, which keeps in-frame sequences only. Checked studies attribute under half of the gap to unresolved V genes and leave the rest unexplained. The D gene and trimming were derived from the DNA, and the V and J assignments and clone size from that table. A total of 2 million to 2.5 million clones appear in this sample, 93% of them only once. Around 1.7% of the sample is in the top ten clones.

V sheds 4 bases and J sheds 1 base, leaving 9 bases between their ends. CDR1 and CDR2 are drawn from the germline V gene: SGHDT, YYEEEE. The CDR3 runs 14 amino acids, cysteine and phenylalanine included. Only CDR3 DNA is held: 42 bases, read in frame from base 1. This record belongs to a study of shared clonotypes between healthy human individuals (dated by TCRdb to 2018 to 2020). For the wider study: A few men and a couple of women, aged 18 to 49 years, made up the cohort. For each donor, three plates each were used for CD4 naive and CD4 memory, two plates were used for CD8 naive, and one plate was used for CD8 memory. The study deeply sequenced blood TCR repertoires of about 5 healthy adults to estimate repertoire size and the extent of clonotype sharing between individuals. Different laboratories and diverse techniques were used to prepare libraries and sequence TCR repertoires, to increase sequencing depth and limit assay-specific biases. Per donor, leukapheresis produced somewhere between about 0.8 and 9.5 billion PBMCs.

Overall study results and their limits: The genetic and exposure-history diversity represented was limited by the small number of donors. Even with the large sequencing depth, rarefaction of the sorted-subset datasets indicated that sequencing was incomplete. Sampling was restricted to blood, and TCR repertoires in tissues likely differ from the TCR repertoires found in blood. Roughly 5.2% of naive CD4, 3% to 4% of naive CD8, about 2.4% of memory CD4, and over 0.35% of memory CD8 clonotypes were shared across a few donors. Naive subsets generally had larger estimated clonotype richness than memory subsets. Based on pairwise subsampling, the degree of clonotype sharing among donors was expected to be affected by sequencing depth. Clonotypes shared by all four sorted-subset donors showed higher generation probabilities than non-shared clonotypes.

The TCR comes from a young man in good health. Some clones in this sample may be carry-over from other donors' samples. The sample comprised naive CD8+ T cells from PBMCs. The cell subset or site label on this specimen signifies: CD45RA+CCR7+. The rearranged segments are TRBV5-6 and TRBJ2-4; the D gene cannot be resolved reliably. The CDR3 corresponds to CASSPWAAKNIQYF. The DNA sequence reads TGTGCCAGCAGCCCGTGGGCCGCCAAAAACATTCAGTACTTC.